The 23 T cell receptor beta chains below were found in one sample sequenced in a study of T-cell memory formation after mild COVID-19 (dated by TCRdb to about 2021). Receptor amplification or capture employed 5' RACE. The instrument given in TCRdb is Illumina NovaSeq 6000. TCRdb reprocessing: public reads trimmed at Q25 with fastp, clones called with MiXCR, in-frame beta chains kept. Identical CDR3 proteins give one entry, which carries the most common genes and DNA. In this sample the table shows around 250,000 distinct CDR3 sequences, around 15% of which occur a single time. The top ten clonotypes cover under 25% of the sample. The specimen sequenced was PBMCs or a T cell subset sorted from them (not recorded which). These TCRs come from a man aged 18 to 29 who had mild COVID-19 (a few samples of this study predate the infection). The sample titles of this study are shuffled in the database, so cell type and time point are left out; the donor was told from shared clones.

This chain connects TRBV11-2 to TRBJ1-1; D is possibly TRBD1 (5 bases). Trimming removed 2 bases at V and 1 base at J, with 20 bases between. The CDR3 is made up of 18 amino acids. In germline, CDR1 is SGHAT, CDR2 FQNNGV. Written as DNA, the CDR3 is TGTGCCAGCAGCTTAAATTTCGGGGCGAGGCGGGCGAACACTGAAGCTTTCTTT. Protein: CASSLNFGARRANTEAFF. Full variable domain (remainder filled in from reference TRBV11-2 and TRBJ1-1): EAGVAQSPRYKIIEKRQSVAFWCNPISGHATLYWYQQILGQGPKLLIQFQNNGVVDDSQLPKDRFSAERLKGVDSTLKIQPAKLEDSAVYLCASSLNFGARRANTEAFFGQGTRLTVV.

The genes are TRBV5-1 and TRBJ1-2, with 7 positions matching TRBD1. The CDR3 runs 13 residues. CDR1 and CDR2 (germline): SGHRS, YFSETQ. J lost 8 bases, V lost 0 bases, and 4 bases had no gene match. CDR3: CASSLGQGEGYTF. The DNA of the CDR3 is TGCGCCAGCAGCTTGGGACAGGGCGAGGGCTACACCTTC.

Here the CDR3 DNA reads TGTGCCAGCACGGGGACAGGGGGCGCCCTATACAATGAGCAGTTCTTC. Translated: CASTGTGGALYNEQFF. V and J are TRBV6-5 and TRBJ2-1; 12 nucleotides line up with TRBD1. The CDR3 covers 16 residues. Looked up from germline, CDR1 is MNHEY and CDR2 is SVGAGI. With V trimmed by 7 bases and J by 4 bases, 8 bases remained unmatched.

The V gene is TRBV7-2, the J gene TRBJ1-5; 8 bases are a match to TRBD1. The CDR3 has 13 amino acids. The junction had 2 bases not matched to a gene; V was cut back by 5 bases and J by 5 bases. Germline CDR1 reads SGHTA; CDR2 reads FQGNSA. In DNA form, the CDR3 reads TGTGCCAGCAGCCAGACAGGGGATCAGCCCCAGCATTTT. Its translation is CASSQTGDQPQHF. Filled out from reference TRBV7-2 and TRBJ1-5, the complete variable domain reads GAGVSQSPSNKVTEKGKDVELRCDPISGHTALYWYRQSLGQGLEFLIYFQGNSAPDKSGLPSDRFSAERTGGSVSTLTIQRTQQEDSAVYLCASSQTGDQPQHFGDGTRLSIL.

The chain combines TRBV5-1 with TRBJ1-2; no clear D gene. The CDR3 contains 14 residues. Looked up from germline, CDR1 is SGHRS and CDR2 is YFSETQ. With 0 bases removed from V and 3 bases from J, the gap between germline ends came to 9 bases. DNA for the CDR3: TGCGCCAGCAGCTTGGAGACAAACGACTATGGCTACACCTTC. Translated, it gives CASSLETNDYGYTF.

The rearrangement uses TRBV27 and TRBJ1-1; a possible D gene is TRBD1 (5 bases). Germline V gives CDR1 MNHEY, CDR2 SMNVEV (reference sequence). The CDR3 sequence is 15 residues long. The V end was cut by 3 bases, the J end by 4 bases, with 15 bases between. The CDR3 region is CASSFRQGVGTEAFF. The CDR3 bases are TGTGCCAGCAGTTTTCGGCAGGGAGTTGGCACTGAAGCTTTCTTT.

This chain joins TRBV2 and TRBJ2-1; D might be TRBD1 (6 bases). V lost 6 bases and J lost 0, with 12 bases in between. The CDR3 has 15 residues. Germline V gene sequence: CDR1 SNHLY, CDR2 FYNNEI. The CDR3 spells CASRDRMASYNEQFF. CDR3 DNA: TGTGCCAGCAGAGACAGGATGGCCTCCTACAATGAGCAGTTCTTC.

The chain uses TRBV7-7 and TRBJ2-5; 14 bases map to TRBD2. Germline assignment: CDR1 SSHAT and CDR2 FNYEAQ (reference sequence). The CDR3 contains 17 residues. With V trimmed by 1 base and J by 11 bases, 12 bases remained unmatched. Here the CDR3 reads CASSLDILGTSGGDQYF. The CDR3 DNA reads TGTGCCAGCAGCTTAGATATCCTTGGGACTAGCGGGGGAGATCAGTACTTC.

This clonotype has at least ten counts. The rearrangement joins TRBV6-5 to TRBJ2-7; the D gene is possibly TRBD1 (6 bases). The CDR3 has 16 amino acids. V was trimmed by 0 bases and J by 3 bases, leaving 15 bases between them. CDR1 and CDR2 from the germline V gene are MNHEY and SVGAGI. The CDR3 is CASSYSLGASGYEQYF. The CDR3 DNA follows: TGTGCCAGCAGTTACTCACTGGGGGCTTCGGGCTACGAGCAGTACTTC.

The gene calls are TRBV3-1 and TRBJ2-2, with 7 positions matching TRBD1. Germline assignment: CDR1 LGHDT and CDR2 YNNKEL (reference sequence). This CDR3 spans 18 amino acids. The V gene end was trimmed by 4 bases and the J gene end by 2 bases; junction bases not matched to a gene: 13. CDR3: CASSRNLGTAINTGELFF. DNA for the CDR3: TGTGCCAGCAGCCGAAACCTCGGGACAGCCATTAACACCGGGGAGCTGTTTTTT. Supplemented by reference TRBV3-1 and TRBJ2-2, the full variable domain reads DTAVSQTPKYLVTQMGNDKSIKCEQNLGHDTMYWYKQDSKKFLKIMFSYNNKELIINETVPNRFSPKSPDKAHLNLHINSLELGDSAVYFCASSRNLGTAINTGELFFGEGSRLTVL.

This chain uses TRBV27 with TRBJ2-7; TRBD1 matches at 7 bases. V dropped 5 bases and J dropped 5; count of bases not matched to a gene: 9. Germline V CDR1 and CDR2: MNHEY, SMNVEV (reference sequence). The CDR3 is 14 residues long. CDR3 in amino acids: CASSPQGPNHEQYF. The CDR3 DNA sequence: TGTGCCAGCAGTCCACAGGGGCCGAACCACGAGCAGTACTTC.

The chain has TRBV6-6 and TRBJ2-7, with a possible D match to TRBD1 (6 bases). V dropped 0 bases and J dropped 2 bases, with 11 bases sitting between them. The CDR3 totals 15 residues. In germline, CDR1 is MNHNY, CDR2 SVGAGI (reference sequence). This CDR3 reads CASSYSRTAAYEQYF. CDR3 DNA: TGTGCCAGCAGTTACTCGAGGACAGCGGCCTACGAGCAGTACTTC.

This clonotype was seen a handful of times. This chain joins TRBV5-6 and TRBJ1-5; TRBD1 is a possible D gene (5 bases). CDR1 SGHDT and CDR2 YYEEEE come from the germline V gene. The CDR3 extends over 13 amino acids. The V end was cut by 1 base, the J end by 6 bases, with 8 bases between. The CDR3 DNA reads TGTGCCAGCAGCTTGTTCCAGGGTCAGCCCCAGCATTTT. Amino acid sequence: CASSLFQGQPQHF. The complete variable domain, with remaining parts taken from reference TRBV5-6 and TRBJ1-5, reads DAGVTQSPTHLIKTRGQQVTLRCSPKSGHDTVSWYQQALGQGPQFIFQYYEEEERQRGNFPDRFSGHQFPNYSSELNVNALLLGDSALYLCASSLFQGQPQHFGDGTRLSIL.

The gene calls are TRBV12-5 and TRBJ1-1; TRBD1 might be the D (6 bases). Trimming stripped 0 bases from V and 7 bases from J, with 12 bases between. This CDR3 spans 14 amino acids. CDR1 is LGHNT, CDR2 FRNRAP, per germline. The CDR3 loop reads CASGLVQGRDEAFF. The CDR3 nucleotides are TGTGCTAGTGGTTTGGTACAGGGCCGAGATGAAGCTTTCTTT.

The chain is built from TRBV5-1 and TRBJ2-3; D is uncertain. CDR3 size: 15 residues. V lost 4 bases and J 3 bases, leaving 15 bases between the germline ends. Germline lookup yields CDR1 SGHRS and CDR2 YFSETQ. CDR3 in amino acids: CASSPSPSVTDTQYF. For the CDR3, the DNA is TGCGCCAGCAGCCCGAGCCCCAGCGTGACAGATACGCAGTATTTT.

The rearrangement uses TRBV10-2 and TRBJ1-5, with D tentatively TRBD1 (6 bases). V gave up 5 bases and J gave up 0 bases, with 11 bases separating them. The CDR3 totals 15 residues. CDR1 and CDR2 from the germline V gene are WSHSY and SAAADI. CDR3 protein: CASSLDSYSNQPQHF. The CDR3 nucleotides read TGCGCCAGCAGTTTGGACAGCTATAGCAATCAGCCCCAGCATTTT.

In this sample, this clonotype turned up a few times. The chain has TRBV5-1 and TRBJ2-2; D could derive from TRBD1 or TRBD2 (5 bases each). The CDR3 loop spans 14 amino acids. Germline loops: CDR1 SGHRS, CDR2 YFSETQ. With 4 bases removed from V and 4 bases from J, the gap between germline ends came to 11 bases. The CDR3 spells CASSPLGTTGELFF. CDR3 nucleotides: TGCGCCAGCAGCCCCCTAGGGACCACCGGGGAGCTGTTTTTT. Full variable domain (rest looked up from reference TRBV5-1 and TRBJ2-2): KAGVTQTPRYLIKTRGQQVTLSCSPISGHRSVSWYQQTPGQGLQFLFEYFSETQRNKGNFPGRFSGRQFSNSRSEMNVSTLELGDSALYLCASSPLGTTGELFFGEGSRLTVL.

This clonotype has only a few counts. The rearrangement uses TRBV15 and TRBJ2-1, with D uncertain. Trimming took off 0 bases at V and 8 bases at J, with 17 bases between the two ends. The germline V gene has CDR1 LNHNV and CDR2 YYDKDF (reference sequence). This CDR3 is built from 16 residues. The CDR3 is CATSRDGPLERHEQFF. CDR3 sequence (DNA): TGTGCCACCAGCAGAGATGGGCCTCTGGAGCGTCATGAGCAGTTCTTC.

The rearrangement joins TRBV12-3 or TRBV12-4 to TRBJ2-3, with TRBD1 as a possible D gene (5 bases). V lost 10 bases and J 3 bases, leaving 20 bases between the germline ends. There are 15 residues in the CDR3. CDR3 residues: CATRRQSISTDTQYF. CDR3 bases: TGTGCCACCCGGAGACAGAGTATCAGTACAGATACGCAGTATTTT.

This clonotype showed up many times. The rearrangement uses TRBV10-3 and TRBJ1-2; 10 positions match TRBD1. The CDR3 extends over 14 amino acids. Trimming at V came to 6 bases and at J to 1 base, leaving 2 bases not matched to a gene. Per the germline V gene, CDR1 is ENHRY and CDR2 is SYGVKD. In nucleotides, the CDR3 is TGTGCCATCAGAAGGGACAGGGGTAACTATGGCTACACCTTC. Protein: CAIRRDRGNYGYTF.

This clonotype turned up a few times. This sequence joins TRBV6-5 and TRBJ2-6, with D perhaps TRBD1 or TRBD2 (6 bases each). Germline CDR1 is MNHEY and CDR2 is SVGAGI. Deletions cut 6 bases from V and 2 bases from J, with 14 bases between. The CDR3 covers 16 residues. Written as DNA, the CDR3 is TGTGCCAGCAGAAGGGGGGTGGCCACTGGGGCCAACGTCCTGACTTTC. Encoded protein: CASRRGVATGANVLTF.

This clonotype showed up just a few times. This chain links TRBV19 with TRBJ1-1; no definite D call. In germline, CDR1 is LNHDA, CDR2 SQIVND (reference sequence). The germline V and J ends were trimmed by 7 bases and 1 base, with 10 bases remaining between them. This CDR3 comprises 13 residues. This chain's CDR3 is CASTRGGNTEAFF. CDR3 DNA sequence: TGTGCCAGTACCAGAGGCGGGAACACTGAAGCTTTCTTT.

This clonotype was recorded a few times. This rearrangement joins TRBV7-6 to TRBJ2-5, with TRBD2 matching 10 bases. V was clipped by 1 base and J by 9 bases; unmatched bases: 8. Germline-derived CDR1 and CDR2 are SGHVS and FNYEAQ. This CDR3 has 15 amino acids. The chain's CDR3 is CASSLGAGGHESQYF. The DNA of the CDR3 is TGTGCCAGCAGCTTAGGAGCGGGGGGGCACGAATCCCAGTACTTC.